This section outlines one T cell receptor beta chain sequence together with its context. Its antigen is unidentified. The data are from a study of T cell responses to AZD1222 COVID-19 vaccine. Study-level points and caveats: Epitopes outside B.1.351 and B.1.1.7 mutated regions reportedly drew nearly half of spike TCRs. Among vaccine-associated CD4 TCRs, coverage spanned spike, with dominance at 160-218 and 743-854. Spike-specific TCR breadth and depth were elevated following two AZD1222 doses. Among AZD1222 vaccinees, only 6 or 7 were seropositive at baseline.

Clones were sequenced by immunoSEQ multiplex PCR, and TCRdb holds only the in-frame ones, with some missing. This repertoire shows some 130,000 clones, 85% to 95% found once; its top ten account for approximately 7%. Germline trimming cut 6 bases from V and 8 bases from J; bases unmatched to any gene: 13. The CDR3 length is 15 residues. Germline loops: CDR1 SGHRS, CDR2 YFSETQ. This material consisted of peripheral blood, taken 28 days after the second AZD1222 dose. The V gene is TRBV5-1, the J gene TRBJ2-1; 8 bases are a match to TRBD2. The sequence was obtained from an adult who received the AZD1222 COVID-19 vaccine. The CDR3 region is CASTEQLSGGHEQFF. In nucleotides, the CDR3 is TGCGCCAGCACGGAGCAACTATCGGGGGGGCATGAGCAGTTCTTC.